The present T cell receptor (beta chain) was sequenced within a study of cytomegalovirus exposure and HLA in healthy donors. PCR used 60 Vbeta primers and 13 Jbeta primers. Here immunoSEQ multiplex PCR was the method, and the copy in TCRdb shows in-frame clones only, minus some. The repertoire table contains some 110,000 clones. Regarding the study as a whole: The authors later found HLA-associated TCR beta chains more clonally expanded than equally common others.

Of note for this clone: As yet, its antigen is unknown.

Germline lookup yields CDR1 SGHRS and CDR2 YFSETQ. Trimming pared 5 bases from V and 4 bases from J, leaving 16 bases between. The CDR3 loop spans 14 amino acids. The TCR originated in a young man in good health and CMV-seronegative. The V gene is TRBV5-1, the J gene TRBJ2-7, with D perhaps TRBD2 (5 bases). The sequenced material came from PBMCs. CDR3: CASSYDSGGYEQYF. CDR3 in DNA: TGCGCCAGCAGTTACGACTCCGGCGGGTACGAGCAGTACTTC. The entire variable domain, with the rest obtained from reference TRBV5-1 and TRBJ2-7, is as follows: KAGVTQTPRYLIKTRGQQVTLSCSPISGHRSVSWYQQTPGQGLQFLFEYFSETQRNKGNFPGRFSGRQFSNSRSEMNVSTLELGDSALYLCASSYDSGGYEQYFGPGTRLTVT.